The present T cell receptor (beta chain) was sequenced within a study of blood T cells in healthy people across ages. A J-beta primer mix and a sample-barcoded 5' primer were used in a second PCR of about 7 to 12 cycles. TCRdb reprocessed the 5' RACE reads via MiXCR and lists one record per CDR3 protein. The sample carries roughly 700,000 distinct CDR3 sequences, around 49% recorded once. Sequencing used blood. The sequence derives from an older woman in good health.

The CDR3 region has the DNA TGTGCCTGGAGCCAGGGACAGGGGCGCGAGCAGTACTTC. Amino acids: CAWSQGQGREQYF. The chain is built from TRBV30 and TRBJ2-7; 10 bases line up with TRBD1. This CDR3 region has 13 residues. Germline CDR1 GTSNPN, CDR2 SVGIG (reference sequence). Trimming cost V 3 bases and J 6 bases; bases outside gene matches: 5.